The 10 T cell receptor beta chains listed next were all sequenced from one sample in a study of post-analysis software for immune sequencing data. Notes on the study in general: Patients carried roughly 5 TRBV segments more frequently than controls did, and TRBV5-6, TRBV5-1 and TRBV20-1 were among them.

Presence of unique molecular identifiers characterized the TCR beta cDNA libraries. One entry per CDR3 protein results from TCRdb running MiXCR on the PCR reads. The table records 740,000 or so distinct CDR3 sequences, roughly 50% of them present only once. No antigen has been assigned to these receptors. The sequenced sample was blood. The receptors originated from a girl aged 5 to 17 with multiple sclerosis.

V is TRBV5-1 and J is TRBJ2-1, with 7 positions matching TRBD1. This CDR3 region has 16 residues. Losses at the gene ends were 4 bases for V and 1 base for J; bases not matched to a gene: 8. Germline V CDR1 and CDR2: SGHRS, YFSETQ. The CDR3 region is CASSLGTALSYNEQFF. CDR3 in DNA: TGCGCCAGCAGCCTCGGGACAGCCCTGTCCTACAATGAGCAGTTCTTC.

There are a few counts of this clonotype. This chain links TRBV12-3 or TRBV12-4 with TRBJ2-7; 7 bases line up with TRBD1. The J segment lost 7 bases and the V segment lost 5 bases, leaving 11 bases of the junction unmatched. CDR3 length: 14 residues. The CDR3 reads CASSARDRSREQYF. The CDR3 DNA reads TGTGCCAGCAGTGCCAGGGACAGATCGCGGGAGCAGTACTTC.

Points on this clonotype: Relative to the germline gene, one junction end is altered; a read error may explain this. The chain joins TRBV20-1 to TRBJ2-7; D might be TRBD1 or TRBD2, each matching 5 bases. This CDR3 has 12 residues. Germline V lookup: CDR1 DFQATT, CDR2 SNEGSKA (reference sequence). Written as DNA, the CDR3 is TGCAGTGCTGGAGAGGGGTTCTACGAGCAGTACTTC. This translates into CSAGEGFYEQYF.

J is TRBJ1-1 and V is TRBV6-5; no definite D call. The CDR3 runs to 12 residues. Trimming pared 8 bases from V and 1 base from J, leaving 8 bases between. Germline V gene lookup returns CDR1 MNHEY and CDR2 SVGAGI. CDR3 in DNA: TGTGCCAGCGGGCGCCCGAACACTGAAGCTTTCTTT. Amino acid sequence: CASGRPNTEAFF.

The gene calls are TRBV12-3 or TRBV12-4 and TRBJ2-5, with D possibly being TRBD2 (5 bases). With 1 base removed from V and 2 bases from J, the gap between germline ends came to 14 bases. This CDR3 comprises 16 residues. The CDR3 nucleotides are TGTGCCAGCAGTTTAGTCCGGGAACCTTCGCAAGAGACCCAGTACTTC. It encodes CASSLVREPSQETQYF.

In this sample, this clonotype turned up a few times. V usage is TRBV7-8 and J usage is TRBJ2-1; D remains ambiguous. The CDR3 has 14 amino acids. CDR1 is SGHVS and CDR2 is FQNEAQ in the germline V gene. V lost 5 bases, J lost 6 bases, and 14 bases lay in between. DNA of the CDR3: TGTGCCAGCAGCCCAGCAGGAAGCCGCAATGAGCAGTTCTTC. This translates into CASSPAGSRNEQFF.

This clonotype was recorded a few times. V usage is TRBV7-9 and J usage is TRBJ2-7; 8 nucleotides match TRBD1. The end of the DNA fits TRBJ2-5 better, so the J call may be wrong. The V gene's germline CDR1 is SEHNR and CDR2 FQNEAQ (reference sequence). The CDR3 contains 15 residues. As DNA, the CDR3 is TGTGCCAGCAGCCCACTCCCCGGACAGGGCTCGACCCAGTACTTC. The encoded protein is CASSPLPGQGSTQYF.

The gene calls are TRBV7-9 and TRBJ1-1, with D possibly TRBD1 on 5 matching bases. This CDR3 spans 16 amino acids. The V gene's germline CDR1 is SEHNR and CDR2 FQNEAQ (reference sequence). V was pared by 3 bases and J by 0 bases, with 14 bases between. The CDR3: CASSFPSTVMNTEAFF. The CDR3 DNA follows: TGTGCCAGCAGCTTCCCCTCGACAGTAATGAACACTGAAGCTTTCTTT.

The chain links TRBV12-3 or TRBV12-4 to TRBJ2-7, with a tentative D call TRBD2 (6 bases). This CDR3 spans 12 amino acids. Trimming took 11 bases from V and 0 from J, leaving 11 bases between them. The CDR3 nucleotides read TGTGCCTGTGGCGGGATCTCCTACGAGCAGTACTTC. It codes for CACGGISYEQYF.

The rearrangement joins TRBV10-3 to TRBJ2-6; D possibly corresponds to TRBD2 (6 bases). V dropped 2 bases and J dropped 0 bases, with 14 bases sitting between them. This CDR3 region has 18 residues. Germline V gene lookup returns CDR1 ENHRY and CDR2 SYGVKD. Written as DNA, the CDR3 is TGTGCCATCAGTGAGCCAAAGTCCGGGAGCTCTGGGGCCAACGTCCTGACTTTC. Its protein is CAISEPKSGSSGANVLTF.